These 5 T cell receptor beta chains were all obtained from the same sample, sequenced in a study of blood T cell repertoires in COVID-19. Profiled with immunoSEQ multiplex PCR; TCRdb holds only in-frame clones, not every one. Of hundreds of thousands of clones in the sample, approximately 90% are singletons; the top ten hold approximately 7.2%. The source material was peripheral blood. Every receptor here comes from a woman aged 25 to 45 who had recovered from COVID-19.

This chain links TRBV19 with TRBJ2-7; the match to TRBD1 covers 8 bases. Germline CDR1 and CDR2: LNHDA and SQIVND (reference sequence). J was trimmed by 3 bases and V by 6 bases; bases with no gene match: 10. The CDR3 contains 15 residues. The CDR3 loop is CASRDKPGQGYEQYF. DNA of the CDR3: TGTGCCAGTAGGGATAAGCCCGGACAGGGCTACGAGCAGTACTTC.

The V call is TRBV12-3 or TRBV12-4, the J call TRBJ1-6, with TRBD1 matching 8 bases. V was pared by 6 bases and J by 9 bases, with 4 bases of the junction left unmatched. The CDR3 is 13 residues long. This CDR3 is CASRRTGTSPLHF. The DNA for the CDR3 is TGTGCCAGCAGACGGACAGGGACTTCACCCCTCCACTTT.

The table lists this clone with a count of one. The rearrangement links TRBV18 to TRBJ2-7, with D maybe TRBD2 (5 bases). V lost 0 bases, J lost 6 bases, and 12 bases lay in between. The germline V gene encodes CDR1 KGHSH and CDR2 LQKENI. This CDR3 contains 14 residues. CDR3 coding DNA: TGTGCCAGCTCACCACCGACGAGGGCGGGCGAGCAGTACTTC. This sequence encodes CASSPPTRAGEQYF.

The gene calls are TRBV29-1 and TRBJ2-3; 9 bases fit TRBD1. CDR1 and CDR2 from the germline V gene are SQVTM and ANQGSEA. The CDR3 has 16 residues. With V trimmed by 8 bases and J by 6 bases, 18 bases remained unmatched. The CDR3 sequence is CSSTLGLGQGMDTQYF. In DNA, the CDR3 is TGCAGCTCCACCCTTGGTCTTGGACAGGGGATGGATACGCAGTATTTT.

As to this clone: Other DNA sequences in this specimen translate into the identical CDR3. The chain carries TRBV19 and TRBJ2-2, with TRBD2 as a possible D gene (6 bases). V lost 3 bases, J lost 5 bases, and 7 bases lay in between. From germline, CDR1 is LNHDA and CDR2 SQIVND (reference sequence). This CDR3 has 13 amino acids. The CDR3 is CASSIGGTGELFF. The CDR3 DNA follows: TGTGCCAGTAGTATTGGGGGGACCGGGGAGCTGTTTTTT. The full variable domain, rest sourced from reference TRBV19 and TRBJ2-2, is DGGITQSPKYLFRKEGQNVTLSCEQNLNHDAMYWYRQDPGQGLRLIYYSQIVNDFQKGDIAEGYSVSREKKESFPLTVTSAQKNPTAFYLCASSIGGTGELFFGEGSRLTVL.